The 21 T cell receptor beta chains listed next were all sequenced from one sample in a study of blood T cell repertoires in COVID-19. TCRdb's copy holds only in-frame clones and misses some; the assay was immunoSEQ multiplex PCR. The sample has some 220,000 clones, approximately 85% seen once. The sample was peripheral blood. Receptors originate from a woman aged 70 to 79 with COVID-19, enrolled during active disease.

The CDR3 DNA follows: TGTGCCAGCAGCTTACGGGTTCGGAACTATGGCTACACCTTC. Residues: CASSLRVRNYGYTF. J is TRBJ1-2 and V is TRBV7-2; no clear D gene. Trimming stripped 2 bases from V and 2 bases from J, with 9 bases between. This CDR3 has 14 amino acids. CDR1 and CDR2 (germline): SGHTA, FQGNSA.

CDR3 nucleotide sequence: TGTGCCAGCCATTGGGGGTGGGGACAGGGAGTAACAGATACGCAGTATTTT. Its translation: CASHWGWGQGVTDTQYF. V is TRBV27 and J is TRBJ2-3; 9 nucleotides match TRBD1. The CDR3 sequence is 17 residues long. In germline, CDR1 is MNHEY, CDR2 SMNVEV (reference sequence). The trim removed 8 bases at V and 3 bases at J, leaving 15 bases unmatched.

The CDR3 loop is CASSLATADPYGYTF. The CDR3 DNA follows: TGTGCCAGCAGCTTGGCCACCGCGGATCCATATGGCTACACCTTC. The chain links TRBV5-4 to TRBJ1-2; D not certain. The CDR3 sequence is 15 residues long. V lost 0 bases, J lost 5 bases, and 14 bases lay in between. Per the germline V gene, CDR1 is SGHNT and CDR2 is YYREEE (reference sequence). The full variable domain, with the rest looked up from reference TRBV5-4 and TRBJ1-2, is ETGVTQSPTHLIKTRGQQVTLRCSSQSGHNTVSWYQQALGQGPQFIFQYYREEENGRGNFPPRFSGLQFPNYSSELNVNALELDDSALYLCASSLATADPYGYTFGSGTRLTVV.

This chain's CDR3 is CASRASGNSYNEQFF. The DNA of the CDR3 is TGTGCCAGCAGGGCTAGCGGGAACTCCTACAATGAGCAGTTCTTC. V and J are TRBV7-3 and TRBJ2-1, with 9 bases matching TRBD2. Germline CDR1 is SGHTA and CDR2 is FQGTGA. The CDR3 runs 15 residues. V was clipped by 6 bases and J by 0 bases; unmatched bases: 3.

The V gene is TRBV11-3, the J gene TRBJ2-7, with D perhaps TRBD2 (5 bases). Trimming left V 4 bases short and J 4 bases short, with 14 bases between. The CDR3 is 14 residues long. The germline V gene encodes CDR1 SGHNT and CDR2 YENEEA. The CDR3 DNA follows: TGTGCCAGCAGCTCAAGGGCTAGCCCGTACGAGCAGTACTTC. Translation gives CASSSRASPYEQYF.

The chain couples TRBV2 to TRBJ2-5, with D unresolved. CDR3 length: 13 amino acids. Trimming stripped 4 bases from V and 8 bases from J, with 14 bases between. Germline V gene data show CDR1 as SNHLY and CDR2 as FYNNEI. CDR3 sequence: CASSVNQAGTQYF. CDR3 nucleotide sequence: TGTGCCAGCAGTGTAAACCAAGCAGGAACCCAGTACTTC.

This chain connects TRBV5-1 to TRBJ2-2; D is unresolved. This CDR3 contains 16 residues. The V gene lost 0 bases and the J gene lost 2 bases, with 11 bases spanning the gap. In germline, CDR1 is SGHRS, CDR2 YFSETQ. The DNA of the CDR3 is TGCGCCAGCAGCTTGGCTGGTCCGGTTAACACCGGGGAGCTGTTTTTT. This codes for CASSLAGPVNTGELFF.

This clone was recorded a few times. V is TRBV4-3 and J is TRBJ1-2, with 12 nucleotides matching TRBD1. The V gene's germline CDR1 is LGHNA and CDR2 YSLEER. The CDR3 is 16 amino acids. The J segment lost 7 bases and the V segment lost 0 bases, leaving 6 bases of the junction unmatched. The CDR3 reads CASSQDLGQGAGGYTF. The CDR3 region has the DNA TGCGCCAGCAGCCAAGATCTGGGACAGGGGGCGGGTGGCTACACCTTC.

This clone was seen only once. The rearrangement joins TRBV19 to TRBJ2-2; 8 nucleotides line up with TRBD1. The CDR3 is made up of 14 amino acids. The V gene end was trimmed by 6 bases and the J gene end by 7 bases; junction bases not matched to a gene: 7. Germline V lookup: CDR1 LNHDA, CDR2 SQIVND (reference sequence). The CDR3 DNA follows: TGTGCCAGTAGACCTCAGGGGGCGGGCGGGGAGCTGTTTTTT. Protein: CASRPQGAGGELFF.

The chain links TRBV15 to TRBJ1-6, with TRBD1 identical over 7 bases. This CDR3 comprises 16 residues. Per germline, CDR1 LNHNV and CDR2 YYDKDF (reference sequence). The V and J ends lost 4 bases and 3 bases, in that order; junction bases with no gene match: 6. The CDR3 DNA sequence: TGTGCCACCAGCAAACCAACAGGGGTCTATAATTCACCCCTCCACTTT. Translated, it gives CATSKPTGVYNSPLHF.

This clone was seen a handful of times. This sequence joins TRBV11-3 and TRBJ2-4; D is possibly TRBD2 (7 bases). This CDR3 region has 13 residues. Germline V lookup: CDR1 SGHNT, CDR2 YENEEA. Trimming cost V 5 bases and J 5 bases, with 10 bases left between them. CDR3 amino acids: CASSRGGENIQYF. The CDR3 coding sequence is TGTGCCAGCAGCCGAGGGGGGGAAAACATTCAGTACTTC. The variable domain in full, with the rest retrieved from reference TRBV11-3 and TRBJ2-4, is EAGVVQSPRYKIIEKKQPVAFWCNPISGHNTLYWYLQNLGQGPELLIRYENEEAVDDSQLPKDRFSAERLKGVDSTLKIQPAELGDSAVYLCASSRGGENIQYFGAGTRLSVL.

The rearrangement uses TRBV5-6 and TRBJ2-5; D is ambiguous. The CDR3 runs 13 residues. Trimming cost V 6 bases and J 4 bases, with 13 bases left between them. The germline gives CDR1 SGHDT, CDR2 YYEEEE. CDR3 coding DNA: TGTGCCAGCACCCACGGTGATGTAGAGACCCAGTACTTC. The encoded protein is CASTHGDVETQYF.

The chain uses TRBV9 and TRBJ2-1; 10 nucleotides align to TRBD1. Looked up from germline, CDR1 is SGDLS and CDR2 is YYNGEE. Trimming took 2 bases from V and 4 from J; bases not matched to a gene: 3. The CDR3 sequence is 15 residues long. CDR3 nucleotide sequence: TGTGCCAGCAGCGTGGACAGGGGGAGATACAATGAGCAGTTCTTC. Its protein is CASSVDRGRYNEQFF.

The V and J genes are TRBV5-1 and TRBJ2-1, with a possible D match to TRBD1 (6 bases). CDR3 length equals 18 residues. Trimming took off 0 bases at V and 2 bases at J, with 18 bases between the two ends. CDR1 and CDR2 from the germline V gene are SGHRS and YFSETQ. Here the CDR3 DNA reads TGCGCCAGCAGCTTGGAAGTATTGGGGACAACCGCCTACAATGAGCAGTTCTTC. Translated: CASSLEVLGTTAYNEQFF.

The V and J genes are TRBV19 and TRBJ1-2; D is possibly TRBD1 (5 bases). The V and J ends lost 6 bases and 5 bases respectively, with 19 bases between them. Germline V gene lookup returns CDR1 LNHDA and CDR2 SQIVND (reference sequence). The length of the CDR3 is 15 residues. The DNA of the CDR3 is TGTGCCAGTAGCCCCAGAGGACATCTTGGGTATGGCTACACCTTC. Protein sequence: CASSPRGHLGYGYTF.

This chain connects TRBV7-2 to TRBJ2-3, with 14 bases lining up with TRBD2. The V gene's germline CDR1 is SGHTA and CDR2 FQGNSA. J lost 3 bases, V lost 5 bases, and 7 bases had no gene match. This CDR3 region has 17 residues. The CDR3 is CASSARLAGGRTDTQYF. CDR3 DNA: TGTGCCAGCAGCGCCCGACTAGCGGGGGGGCGGACAGATACGCAGTATTTT. The full variable domain, with the rest looked up from reference TRBV7-2 and TRBJ2-3, is GAGVSQSPSNKVTEKGKDVELRCDPISGHTALYWYRQSLGQGLEFLIYFQGNSAPDKSGLPSDRFSAERTGGSVSTLTIQRTQQEDSAVYLCASSARLAGGRTDTQYFGPGTRLTVL.

V is TRBV7-3 and J is TRBJ2-2; perhaps TRBD2 as D (6 bases). The CDR3 extends over 15 amino acids. The germline CDR1 and CDR2 sequences are SGHTA and FQGTGA. Trimming removed 2 bases from V and 7 bases from J, with 14 bases in between. The DNA of the CDR3 is TGTGCCAGCAGCTTAGCGACCGGAGGGGACGGGGAGCTGTTTTTT. This codes for CASSLATGGDGELFF. Complete variable domain (other parts from reference TRBV7-3 and TRBJ2-2): GAGVSQTPSNKVTEKGKYVELRCDPISGHTALYWYRQSLGQGPEFLIYFQGTGAADDSGLPNDRFFAVRPEGSVSTLKIQRTERGDSAVYLCASSLATGGDGELFFGEGSRLTVL.

The genes are TRBV5-4 and TRBJ1-2; 9 nucleotides align to TRBD1. Trimming cost V 4 bases and J 13 bases; bases outside gene matches: 17. There are 15 residues in the CDR3. The germline CDR1 and CDR2 sequences are SGHNT and YYREEE (reference sequence). Here the CDR3 reads CASSPQPDRGGNVTF. The CDR3 coding sequence is TGTGCCAGCAGCCCCCAACCCGACAGGGGGGGGAATGTCACCTTC.

The J gene is TRBJ2-7, the V gene TRBV4-3; D perhaps matches TRBD1 (5 bases). V gave up 1 base and J gave up 7 bases, with 11 bases separating them. CDR1 and CDR2 (germline): LGHNA, YSLEER. The length of the CDR3 is 13 residues. This CDR3 reads CASSQAVRGEQYF. The CDR3 nucleotides are TGCGCCAGCAGCCAAGCGGTTAGGGGTGAGCAGTACTTC.

A few counts support this clone. This rearrangement joins TRBV5-1 to TRBJ1-2, with TRBD1 matching 7 bases. The germline V gene has CDR1 SGHRS and CDR2 YFSETQ. This CDR3 contains 15 residues. Trimming cost V 2 bases and J 4 bases; bases outside gene matches: 8. CDR3 coding DNA: TGCGCCAGCAGCTTTACCAGACAGGGCTCCTATGGCTACACCTTC. Its translation: CASSFTRQGSYGYTF.

The chain joins TRBV9 to TRBJ1-2, with D unresolved. The CDR3 is 17 residues long. V gave up 0 bases and J gave up 8 bases, with 23 bases separating them. CDR1 and CDR2 from the germline V gene are SGDLS and YYNGEE. The DNA of the CDR3 is TGTGCCAGCAGCGTAGAAGGTCGAGGATCGCGTCCGAGGGGCTACACCTTC. This gives the protein CASSVEGRGSRPRGYTF. Full variable domain (outside the CDR3, taken from reference TRBV9 and TRBJ1-2): DSGVTQTPKHLITATGQRVTLRCSPRSGDLSVYWYQQSLDQGLQFLIQYYNGEERAKGNILERFSAQQFPDLHSELNLSSLELGDSALYFCASSVEGRGSRPRGYTFGSGTRLTVV.